This T cell receptor beta chain derives from a study of T-cell memory formation after mild COVID-19. CDR1 and CDR2 (germline): MNHNY, SVGAGI (reference sequence). The CDR3 extends over 15 amino acids. Trimming stripped 7 bases from V and 0 bases from J, with 13 bases between. TCRdb analysed the 5' RACE reads with MiXCR anew, one entry per CDR3 protein. Found here are 300,000 to 350,000 distinct CDR3 sequences, roughly 21% of them singletons; the top ten hold 20% to 25%. In its sample, this clonotype was seen a few times. The sequencing sample was made of PBMCs or a T cell subset sorted from them (not recorded which). The chain recombines TRBV6-6 with TRBJ2-4; D not certain. The sequence was collected from a man between 18 and 35 years old who had mild COVID-19 (a few samples of this study predate the infection). Cell type and time point are not known. The CDR3 sequence: CASIISPLAKNIQYF. In nucleotides, the CDR3 is TGTGCCAGCATCATCAGTCCCCTAGCCAAAAACATTCAGTACTTC.